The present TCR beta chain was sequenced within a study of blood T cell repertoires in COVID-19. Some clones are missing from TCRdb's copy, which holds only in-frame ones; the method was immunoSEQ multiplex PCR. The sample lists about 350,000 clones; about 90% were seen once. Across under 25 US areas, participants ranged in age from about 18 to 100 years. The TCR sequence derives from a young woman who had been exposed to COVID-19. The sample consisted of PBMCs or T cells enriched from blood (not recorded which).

The CDR3 loop reads CASSLAGQGLTDTQYF. The CDR3, as DNA: TGTGCCAGTAGTCTGGCGGGACAGGGGCTTACAGATACGCAGTATTTT. This sequence joins TRBV19 and TRBJ2-3, with TRBD1 matching 10 bases. Looked up from germline, CDR1 is LNHDA and CDR2 is SQIVND (reference sequence). This CDR3 is built from 16 residues. With 5 bases clipped from V and 3 bases from J, the junction kept 8 bases outside the gene matches.